Reported below is one TCR beta chain. This clone has only a few counts. The antigen it binds to is not known. Base qualities are not recorded, but no much larger clone differs from it by a single base. Measured from the cysteine to the phenylalanine, the CDR3 is 14 residues long. The read is trimmed to its CDR3 DNA, 42 bases read in frame from base 1. The germline V gene (reference sequence) gives CDR1 as PRHDT and CDR2 as FYEKMQ. The trim is 1 base for V and 0 bases for J, with a gap of 4 bases between the germline ends. The data were taken from a study of brain T cells in children with intractable seizures (dated by TCRdb to the early 2020s). For the study in its entirety: Resected brain tissue from more than 40 pediatric epilepsy surgery cases was first screened for immune gene transcripts using a NanoString immunology panel. Among the approximately 12 selected surgery cases, eight also had pre-surgery blood sequenced, leaving four with brain tissue only. Summary of the overall study and its limitations: Viral specificity was inferred solely from CDR3 sequence similarity, and the HCMV serostatus of the patients was not known. Because pre- and post-surgery blood were sequenced to different depths, clones absent from the pre-surgery sample may reflect undersampling.

The immunoSEQ assay was applied to genomic DNA to generate the TCR beta chain sequences. The paper's data handling went like this. CDR3 sequences not starting with the conserved framework cysteine at position 104 were manually removed. To get clonality, the normalized Shannon's Diversity Index was subtracted from one, giving values from 0 (maximal diversity) to 1 (oligoclonal). Chi-squared comparison-of-proportions tests assessed whether the same CDR3 differed in frequency between samples, such as brain versus blood. Public clonotypes were identified through searches of immuneACCESS, and similarity to known antiviral clonotypes was evaluated with the VDJdb browser. The clones in this table, taken by TCRdb from immuneACCESS, are in-frame only. Not every clone is retained; where verified, under half of the shortfall comes from an unresolved V gene, and the cause of the rest is unknown. V, J and clone size are taken as reported in that table, and D and trimming were inferred from the DNA itself. The sample table lists about 340,000 clones, 93% of them with a count of one. Roughly 5.7% of the sample lies in the top ten.

The time point label of this sample denotes: blood from clinic visit 5 months post-surgery; TSC patient then seizure free. The surgery cases showing the highest brain T cell transcript signatures were chosen for TCR beta chain sequencing of brain tissue and, when available, of blood. Prior to surgery, the patients had been treated with at least one anti-epileptic drug. The TCR-sequenced patients were children whose drug-resistant epilepsy was caused by tuberous sclerosis complex, focal cortical dysplasia, Rasmussen encephalitis or hemimegalencephaly. Bulk genomic DNA was isolated from unsorted brain tissue and whole blood using the Monarch genomic DNA purification kit.

Here the sequenced sample was peripheral blood, taken about 5 months after surgery. The source is a boy in the first two years of life with tuberous sclerosis and intractable seizures. Rearrangement joined TRBV13 to TRBJ2-4, with the identity of the D gene unclear. The sequenced DNA: TGTGCCAGCAGCTTAGCGGGAGCCAAAAACATTCAGTACTTC. Its protein is CASSLAGAKNIQYF.